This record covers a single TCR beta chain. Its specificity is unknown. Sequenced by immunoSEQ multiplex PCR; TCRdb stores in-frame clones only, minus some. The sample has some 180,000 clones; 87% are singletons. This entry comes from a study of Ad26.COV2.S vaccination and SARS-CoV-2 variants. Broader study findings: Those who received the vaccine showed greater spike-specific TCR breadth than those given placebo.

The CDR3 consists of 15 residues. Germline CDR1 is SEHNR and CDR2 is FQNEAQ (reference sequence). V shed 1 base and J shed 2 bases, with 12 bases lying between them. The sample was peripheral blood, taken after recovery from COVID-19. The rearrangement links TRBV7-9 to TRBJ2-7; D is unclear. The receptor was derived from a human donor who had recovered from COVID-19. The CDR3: CASSLETRQAYEQYF. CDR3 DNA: TGTGCCAGCAGCTTAGAAACACGGCAAGCCTACGAGCAGTACTTC.